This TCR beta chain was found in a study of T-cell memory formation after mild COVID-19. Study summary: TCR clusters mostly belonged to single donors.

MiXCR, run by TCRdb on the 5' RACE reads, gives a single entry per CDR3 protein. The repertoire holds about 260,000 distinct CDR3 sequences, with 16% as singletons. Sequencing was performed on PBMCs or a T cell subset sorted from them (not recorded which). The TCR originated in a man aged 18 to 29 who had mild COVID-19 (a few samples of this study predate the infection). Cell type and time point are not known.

This CDR3 is CASSLQGLNYGYTF. The CDR3 bases are TGTGCCAGCAGCCTTCAGGGTCTTAACTATGGCTACACCTTC. The chain is built from TRBV7-2 and TRBJ1-2; D may be TRBD1 (5 bases). The germline gives CDR1 SGHTA, CDR2 FQGNSA. The CDR3 has 14 amino acids. V lost 5 bases and J lost 1, with 11 bases in between.